The rows below give T cell receptor beta chains drawn from one sample of a study of blood T cells in healthy people across ages. TCRdb reanalysed the 5' RACE reads using MiXCR and keeps one entry per CDR3 protein. The sample yields 600,000 to 1,000,000 distinct CDR3 sequences, roughly 64% seen once. Sequences were obtained from blood. The receptors originated from a man younger than 40 in good health. Both conserved end residues are part of each CDR3. Each record gives: V gene, D gene, CDR3 protein. The D gene is left open where the match is weak.

v_gene: TRBV5-1; d_gene: TRBD2; CDR3aa: CASRGLETDTQYF
v_gene: TRBV3-1; d_gene: NA; CDR3aa: CASSQGTGSNSPLHF
v_gene: TRBV3-1; d_gene: NA; CDR3aa: CASSPRDHKNIQYF
v_gene: TRBV15; d_gene: NA; CDR3aa: CATSRDGGGSYGYTF
v_gene: TRBV20-1; d_gene: NA; CDR3aa: CSARDPRSGLAKNIQYF
v_gene: TRBV13; d_gene: TRBD2; CDR3aa: CASSSGLARNTDTQYF
v_gene: TRBV20-1; d_gene: NA; CDR3aa: CSAASAAQETQYF
v_gene: TRBV5-1; d_gene: NA; CDR3aa: CASSWDLGSSGELFF
v_gene: TRBV7-3; d_gene: NA; CDR3aa: CASSPTGSDTQYF
v_gene: TRBV6-2/TRBV6-3; d_gene: TRBD2; CDR3aa: CASSYERGHGETQYF
v_gene: TRBV7-2; d_gene: NA; CDR3aa: CASSPQGREAFF
v_gene: TRBV10-3; d_gene: NA; CDR3aa: CAIGEGGTYNEQFF
v_gene: TRBV20-1; d_gene: NA; CDR3aa: CSARVVPSYEQYF
v_gene: TRBV20-1; d_gene: NA; CDR3aa: CSASDKFSPLHF
v_gene: TRBV7-9; d_gene: NA; CDR3aa: CASGNSEYEQYF
v_gene: TRBV6-6; d_gene: NA; CDR3aa: CATSRLLNEKLFF